This entry lists 7 T cell receptor beta chains sequenced from one sample in a study of cytotoxic CD8 clonotypes in ibrutinib-treated CLL. Sequencing was performed with immunoSEQ multiplex PCR; in TCRdb, only in-frame clones are kept and a portion is missing. This sample carries tens of thousands of clones, under 75% of them seen once, and the ten largest clones take 9.5% to 15%. Sequencing was performed on PBMCs, taken after 12 months of ibrutinib treatment. The receptors shown here come from a human donor with chronic lymphocytic leukemia.

This clone was seen a single time. The chain recombines TRBV23-1 with TRBJ1-5; the D is unclear. TRBV23-1 is assigned to the ORF class and has an uncertain function. V was clipped by 0 bases and J by 0 bases, with 15 bases between them. The length of the CDR3 is 18 residues. In DNA, the CDR3 is TGCGCCAGCAGTCAATCGGTAAGGAGGCCTTATAGCAATCAGCCCCAGCATTTT. Its protein is CASSQSVRRPYSNQPQHF.

This chain connects TRBV27 to TRBJ2-7, with D possibly being TRBD1 or TRBD2 (5 bases each). The ends were cut back, 6 bases at V and 3 bases at J, with 15 bases in the middle. The CDR3 is 14 amino acids. Germline V gives CDR1 MNHEY, CDR2 SMNVEV (reference sequence). CDR3 DNA sequence: TGTGCCAGCAGACGGGACCCCCAAATCTACGAGCAGTACTTC. Amino acid sequence: CASRRDPQIYEQYF.

In its sample, this clone was seen a few times. The rearrangement uses TRBV6-5 and TRBJ1-6; D is ambiguous. V lost 7 bases to trimming and J lost 7 bases, with 8 bases between them. The length of the CDR3 is 12 residues. The germline V gene encodes CDR1 MNHEY and CDR2 SVGAGI. CDR3 bases: TGTGCCAGCACCAAACCAAATTCACCCCTCCACTTT. It codes for CASTKPNSPLHF.

The chain recombines TRBV13 with TRBJ1-5; no firm D call. V gave up 4 bases and J gave up 4 bases, with 8 bases separating them. The CDR3 contains 13 residues. Germline CDR1 PRHDT, CDR2 FYEKMQ (reference sequence). The CDR3 nucleotides read TGTGCCAGCAGCTCGCACCTGAATCAGCCCCAGCATTTT. The encoded protein is CASSSHLNQPQHF.

The chain recombines TRBV6-1 with TRBJ2-3, with TRBD1 as a possible D gene (5 bases). Germline CDR1 and CDR2: MNHNS and SASEGT. Trimming removed 6 bases from V and 4 bases from J, with 8 bases in between. CDR3 length: 12 residues. This CDR3 is CASRAGPDTQYF. The CDR3 DNA reads TGTGCCAGCAGGGCAGGGCCAGATACGCAGTATTTT.

This clone has a single count. The chain is built from TRBV15 and TRBJ1-2; 7 bases are a match to TRBD1. With V trimmed by 0 bases and J by 7 bases, 5 bases remained unmatched. Per germline, CDR1 LNHNV and CDR2 YYDKDF (reference sequence). The CDR3 spans 14 residues. CDR3 bases: TGTGCCACCAGCAGAGACAGGGGGATCGGTGGCTACACCTTC. Its translation is CATSRDRGIGGYTF.

The V and J genes are TRBV6-5 and TRBJ2-7, with 8 bases aligning to TRBD1. The V gene end was trimmed by 6 bases and the J gene end by 3 bases; junction bases not matched to a gene: 10. Germline CDR1 and CDR2: MNHEY and SVGAGI. The CDR3 is made up of 15 amino acids. CDR3: CASRPITDRVYEQYF. The CDR3 region has the DNA TGTGCCAGCAGACCGATCACGGACAGGGTCTACGAGCAGTACTTC.